These 27 T cell receptor beta chains came from one sample sequenced in a study of T cells in Graves' hyperthyroidism and ophthalmopathy (dated by TCRdb to about 2019). Receptor libraries were prepared by multiplex PCR. The instrument given in TCRdb is Illumina HiSeq 2000. Amplification of TCR beta CDR3 regions was carried out from RNA transcripts. A first-round RT-PCR of the TCR CDR3 used the HTBI primer set with the Qiagen OneStep RT-PCR kit. TCRdb reanalyzed the raw reads on its own, using fastp at Q25 for trimming and MiXCR for clone calling, and kept in-frame beta chains. Records with the same CDR3 protein are collapsed into one entry carrying the most frequent genes and DNA. The sample table contains roughly 570,000 distinct CDR3 sequences; only one count was recorded for 35% to 55% of them. Jointly, the top ten make up roughly 7.7% of the sample. Sequencing was done on a sample of peripheral blood or thyroid tissue (not recorded which). These receptor sequences come from a woman younger than 30 with Graves' hyperthyroidism.

This clonotype was seen at least ten times. The CDR3 sequence: CASSEEGYEAFF. Here the CDR3 DNA reads TGTGCCAGCAGCGAGGAGGGATATGAAGCTTTCTTT. The rearrangement uses TRBV14 and TRBJ1-1, with D unresolved. Trimming left V 5 bases short and J 7 bases short, with 11 bases between. Germline CDR1 reads SGHDN; CDR2 reads FVKESK. The CDR3 extends over 12 amino acids.

Points on this clonotype: With a much larger clone just one base away, this may be a read error. J is TRBJ2-3 and V is TRBV24-1; weak D call: TRBD1 (5 bases). Per the germline V gene, CDR1 is KGHDR and CDR2 is SFDVKD. This CDR3 contains 10 residues. The CDR3 bases are TGTGCCCCATTCACAGGTACGCAGTATTTT. Its protein is CAPFTGTQYF.

This clonotype has at least ten counts. This chain links TRBV5-6 with TRBJ2-2, with a tentative D call TRBD2 (5 bases). V was shortened by 4 bases and J by 0 bases, with 16 bases between the two germline ends. Germline V gives CDR1 SGHDT, CDR2 YYEEEE. The CDR3 is made up of 17 amino acids. For the CDR3, the DNA is TGTGCCAGCAGCCCCAGGACTCCGATCGCGAACACCGGGGAGCTGTTTTTT. It codes for CASSPRTPIANTGELFF.

V is TRBV5-1 and J is TRBJ2-2, with TRBD1 identical over 7 bases. CDR3 length: 19 amino acids. V trimming: 1 base; J trimming: 0 bases; junction bases outside the gene matches: 12. The V gene's germline CDR1 is SGHRS and CDR2 YFSETQ. CDR3 amino acids: CASSLFPAPGQTNTGELFF. The CDR3 DNA sequence: TGCGCCAGCAGCTTGTTTCCGGCACCGGGACAGACGAACACCGGGGAGCTGTTTTTT. Variable domain in full (rest from reference TRBV5-1 and TRBJ2-2): KAGVTQTPRYLIKTRGQQVTLSCSPISGHRSVSWYQQTPGQGLQFLFEYFSETQRNKGNFPGRFSGRQFSNSRSEMNVSTLELGDSALYLCASSLFPAPGQTNTGELFFGEGSRLTVL.

Turning to this clonotype: This may come from a read error, since a much larger clone is one base off. V gene TRBV12-3 or TRBV12-4 combines with J gene TRBJ1-5, with D uncertain. The length of the CDR3 is 14 residues. V lost 6 bases and J 11 bases, leaving 20 bases between the germline ends. CDR3 DNA sequence: TGTGCCAGCAGGTACAGAGGAAACCAAGAGACCCAGCATTTT. It codes for CASRYRGNQETQHF.

V and J are TRBV7-9 and TRBJ1-4; D possibly corresponds to TRBD1 (5 bases). The CDR3 is 14 amino acids. Trimming pared 6 bases from V and 5 bases from J, leaving 13 bases between. Germline-derived CDR1 and CDR2 are SEHNR and FQNEAQ (reference sequence). In DNA, the CDR3 is TGTGCCAGCAGGGGACTAGCGAGGAATGAAAAACTGTTTTTT. This codes for CASRGLARNEKLFF.

This clonotype was detected many times. CDR3 nucleotide sequence: TGTGCCAGCAGCTTAGCTCTGGGTAGTGAAAAACTGTTTTTT. This codes for CASSLALGSEKLFF. This rearrangement joins TRBV7-6 to TRBJ1-4; D remains ambiguous. Between the trimmed V and J ends, which lost 0 bases and 7 bases, there was a span of 9 bases. CDR1 and CDR2 from the germline V gene are SGHVS and FNYEAQ. The CDR3 totals 14 residues.

This clonotype has a count of ten or more. This chain links TRBV9 with TRBJ2-2; D is uncertain. V was pared by 1 base and J by 1 base, with 11 bases between. This CDR3 region has 16 residues. CDR1 is SGDLS, CDR2 YYNGEE, per germline. CDR3 region: CASSVTRRRNTGELFF. CDR3 nucleotide sequence: TGTGCCAGCAGCGTAACTCGGCGGAGGAACACCGGGGAGCTGTTTTTT. Based on the CDR3 plus reference TRBV9 and TRBJ2-2, the full variable domain is DSGVTQTPKHLITATGQRVTLRCSPRSGDLSVYWYQQSLDQGLQFLIQYYNGEERAKGNILERFSAQQFPDLHSELNLSSLELGDSALYFCASSVTRRRNTGELFFGEGSRLTVL.

This chain connects TRBV29-1 to TRBJ2-5, with 8 bases aligning to TRBD2. The length of the CDR3 is 12 residues. Germline values: CDR1 SQVTM, CDR2 ANQGSEA. The CDR3 DNA sequence: TGCAGTTCAGCGGGAGAGGTGGAGACCCAGTACTTC. Translated: CSSAGEVETQYF.

This clonotype was seen many times. The chain has TRBV7-9 and TRBJ2-7; 10 bases align to TRBD2. CDR3 length: 15 amino acids. The trim removed 3 bases at V and 3 bases at J, leaving 5 bases unmatched. Germline-derived CDR1 and CDR2 are SEHNR and FQNEAQ (reference sequence). The CDR3 nucleotides read TGTGCCAGCAGCTTGAGGACTAGCGGAAACTACGAGCAGTACTTC. Amino acids: CASSLRTSGNYEQYF.

The V gene is TRBV24-1, the J gene TRBJ2-5; D is ambiguous. TRBJ2-1 matches the DNA end more closely, so the J call is doubtful. This CDR3 has 16 amino acids. CDR1 and CDR2 from the germline V gene are KGHDR and SFDVKD. The CDR3 region is CATSDSWVGLINEQFF. Here the CDR3 DNA reads TGTGCCACCAGTGATTCGTGGGTAGGGTTAATCAATGAGCAGTTCTTC.

This clonotype was seen only a few times. This sequence joins TRBV29-1 and TRBJ2-2, with D perhaps TRBD2 (6 bases). This CDR3 has 13 residues. The germline V and J ends were trimmed by 5 bases and 3 bases, with 10 bases remaining between them. Germline CDR1 is SQVTM and CDR2 is ANQGSEA. CDR3 nucleotide sequence: TGCAGCGTTAAACCGGGAGACACCGGGGAGCTGTTTTTT. Its translation: CSVKPGDTGELFF.

This clonotype was found many times. This chain uses TRBV12-3 or TRBV12-4 with TRBJ1-4; no clear D. This CDR3 region has 15 residues. The germline V and J ends were trimmed by 4 bases and 4 bases, with 13 bases remaining between them. CDR3 sequence reads: CASSSRGQYNEKLFF. CDR3 DNA sequence: TGTGCCAGCAGTTCCCGTGGGCAGTATAATGAAAAACTGTTTTTT.

This clonotype turned up a few times. The chain combines TRBV4-1 with TRBJ1-5, with TRBD1 as a possible D gene (5 bases). Trimming shortened V by 5 bases and J by 3 bases, and 20 bases separated the two germline ends. The CDR3 extends over 17 amino acids. Germline CDR1 and CDR2: MGHRA and YSYEKL. CDR3 sequence: CASSDDPGTASNQPQHF. For the CDR3, the DNA is TGCGCCAGCAGCGACGACCCGGGGACCGCTTCCAATCAGCCCCAGCATTTT.

V and J are TRBV20-1 and TRBJ1-2, with a tentative D call TRBD1 (6 bases). CDR3 length equals 15 residues. Looked up from germline, CDR1 is DFQATT and CDR2 is SNEGSKA (reference sequence). The ends were cut back, 0 bases at V and 7 bases at J, with 18 bases in the middle. The CDR3 reads CSARDRGAVRSGYTF. CDR3 coding DNA: TGCAGTGCTAGAGATCGGGGGGCGGTCAGATCTGGCTACACCTTC.

To note about this clonotype: The junction does not match germline at one end; this may be a read error. This chain joins TRBV2 and TRBJ2-2; 7 bases agree with TRBD2. This CDR3 contains 14 residues. Germline V gene data show CDR1 as SNHLY and CDR2 as FYNNEI. Here the CDR3 DNA reads TGTGCCAGCCGTTCTAGCGGAGGCACCGGGGAGCTGCTTTTT. Its translation: CASRSSGGTGELLF.

The chain recombines TRBV2 with TRBJ2-5; unclear D gene. Germline assignment: CDR1 SNHLY and CDR2 FYNNEI. V lost 5 bases, J lost 6 bases, and 19 bases lay in between. This CDR3 region has 15 residues. The CDR3 DNA follows: TGTGCCAGCAGTTACCCGGGTCGACTTTTAAAGACCCAGTACTTC. It codes for CASSYPGRLLKTQYF.

This clonotype came up many times. The rearrangement links TRBV19 to TRBJ1-5, with D possibly being TRBD1 (6 bases). The CDR3 spans 16 residues. Germline CDR1 reads LNHDA; CDR2 reads SQIVND (reference sequence). The V end lost 4 bases, the J end lost 2 bases, and 15 bases lay between the germline ends. DNA for the CDR3: TGTGCCAGTAGTAGAGGAGGGGGTGTGGGCAATCAGCCCCAGCATTTT. The encoded protein is CASSRGGGVGNQPQHF.

Only one count was recorded for this clonotype. This rearrangement joins TRBV18 to TRBJ2-7, with D possibly being TRBD1 (6 bases). With 2 bases removed from V and 5 bases from J, the gap between germline ends came to 22 bases. The germline gives CDR1 KGHSH, CDR2 LQKENI. The CDR3 has 17 residues. CDR3 sequence reads: CASSPILGGRPVHEQYF. The CDR3 coding sequence is TGTGCCAGCTCACCAATTCTTGGGGGCAGACCGGTCCACGAGCAGTACTTC.

The chain employs TRBV10-3 and TRBJ2-7; the D gene is possibly TRBD1 (7 bases). Germline CDR1 and CDR2: ENHRY and SYGVKD. The V gene lost 5 bases and the J gene lost 4 bases, with 12 bases spanning the gap. The CDR3 sequence is 13 residues long. CDR3 region: CAISTTGTYEQYF. The CDR3 DNA reads TGTGCCATCAGTACGACAGGGACTTACGAGCAGTACTTC.

J is TRBJ1-2 and V is TRBV7-6, with D perhaps TRBD1 (5 bases). The CDR3 extends over 16 amino acids. CDR1 and CDR2 from the germline V gene are SGHVS and FNYEAQ. With 6 bases removed from V and 5 bases from J, the gap between germline ends came to 22 bases. Here the CDR3 reads CASRAGGAEPSYGYTF. The CDR3 DNA reads TGTGCCAGCAGAGCAGGCGGGGCCGAGCCTTCTTATGGCTACACCTTC.

V usage is TRBV29-1 and J usage is TRBJ2-5; D assignment may be TRBD1 or TRBD2 (5 bases each). The V gene's germline CDR1 is SQVTM and CDR2 ANQGSEA. The germline V and J ends were trimmed by 8 bases and 1 base, with 11 bases remaining between them. The CDR3 loop spans 12 amino acids. Here the CDR3 DNA reads TGCAGCTGGGGGACGCTCCAAGAGACCCAGTACTTC. Its translation is CSWGTLQETQYF.

This chain uses TRBV7-9 with TRBJ1-5; no clear D gene. CDR1 is SEHNR and CDR2 is FQNEAQ in the germline V gene (reference sequence). Trimming stripped 6 bases from V and 7 bases from J, with 16 bases between. The CDR3 contains 14 residues. The CDR3: CASRTTNLMQPQHF. The CDR3 nucleotides are TGTGCCAGCAGAACGACTAACTTAATGCAGCCCCAGCATTTT.

This clonotype was recorded at least ten times. The rearrangement joins TRBV4-2 to TRBJ2-2; 10 bases align to TRBD2. The CDR3 loop spans 16 amino acids. V lost 0 bases to trimming and J lost 8 bases; unmatched junction nucleotides: 6. Germline V CDR1 and CDR2: LGHNA, YNFKEQ. The CDR3 loop reads CASSQESLAGVGELFF. The CDR3 DNA is TGTGCCAGCAGCCAAGAAAGTCTAGCGGGAGTAGGGGAGCTGTTTTTT.

This clonotype appeared once. The chain carries TRBV7-9 and TRBJ2-7; possibly TRBD2 for D (5 bases). The J call is doubtful: the DNA matches TRBJ2-1 better. The germline gives CDR1 SEHNR, CDR2 FQNEAQ (reference sequence). The CDR3 contains 13 residues. CDR3 nucleotides: TGTGCCAGCAGTTTGGACTGGGACAATGAGCAGTTCTTC. Translating it yields CASSLDWDNEQFF.

This clonotype was seen at least ten times. The rearrangement joins TRBV7-8 to TRBJ1-3; D remains ambiguous. This CDR3 comprises 16 residues. In germline, CDR1 is SGHVS, CDR2 FQNEAQ. V lost 5 bases and J 0 bases, leaving 14 bases between the germline ends. CDR3 residues: CASSAYRTSSGNTIYF. Written as DNA, the CDR3 is TGTGCCAGCAGCGCTTACCGGACTTCCTCTGGAAACACCATATATTTT.

The chain uses TRBV20-1 and TRBJ2-7; 10 positions agree with TRBD2. Germline V gives CDR1 DFQATT, CDR2 SNEGSKA (reference sequence). Trimming removed 3 bases from V and 13 bases from J; junction bases left unmatched: 6. CDR3 length: 11 amino acids. The CDR3, as DNA: TGCAGTGCTAGTGCCCTAGCGGGAGTTTACTTC. This encodes CSASALAGVYF.